This TCR beta chain was recorded in a study of CD8 T cells in Susac syndrome. CDR3 size: 11 residues. CDR1 and CDR2 from the germline V gene are SQVTM and ANQGSEA. V lost 7 bases to trimming and J lost 6 bases; unmatched junction nucleotides: 5. CD8+ and CD4+ T cells circulating in blood were sequenced for TCR beta. Healthy donors, matched for age and sex, constituted the control group. TEMRA cells were FACS-enriched, unlike CD8+ and CD4+ T cells, which were negatively isolated. Random hexamers were used to reverse transcribe 0.5 to 1 ug of RNA. By means of immunoSEQ multiplex PCR, TCR beta CDR3 spanning 54 Vbeta and 13 Jbeta underwent amplification. TCRdb re-called the immunoSEQ multiplex PCR reads through MiXCR, storing one row per CDR3 protein. Here the sample spans under 200,000 distinct CDR3 sequences, over 85% being singletons.

Sequenced material: CD4+ T cells from PBMCs. The chain has TRBV29-1 and TRBJ1-2, with TRBD1 identical over 7 bases. The TCR originated in a human donor in good health. CDR3 sequence: CSGEGGDGYTF. Here the CDR3 DNA reads TGCAGCGGAGAAGGGGGCGATGGCTACACCTTC.